The 20 T cell receptor beta chains below all came from one sample that was sequenced in a study of PD-1 blockade in classical Hodgkin lymphoma. Repertoires were generated with immunoSEQ multiplex PCR, while TCRdb's copy carries only in-frame clones and drops some. The sample lists fewer than 45,000 clones, about 88% occurring once. Brentuximab vedotin exposure varied, and every patient relapsed after autologous stem cell transplantation. The specimen comprised peripheral blood mononuclear cells (PBMCs), sampled before the second cycle of nivolumab. These receptor sequences come from a human donor with classical Hodgkin lymphoma.

This chain links TRBV5-5 with TRBJ1-5; D is undetermined. V lost 5 bases, J lost 8 bases, and 14 bases lay in between. Per the germline V gene, CDR1 is SGHKS and CDR2 is YYEKEE (reference sequence). The CDR3 covers 13 residues. The CDR3, as DNA: TGTGCCAGCAGAGGCCCCCCCGGTGAGCCCCAGCATTTT. Translating gives CASRGPPGEPQHF. Supplemented by reference TRBV5-5 and TRBJ1-5, the full variable domain reads DAGVTQSPTHLIKTRGQQVTLRCSPISGHKSVSWYQQVLGQGPQFIFQYYEKEERGRGNFPDRFSARQFPNYSSELNVNALLLGDSALYLCASRGPPGEPQHFGDGTRLSIL.

The genes are TRBV5-1 and TRBJ2-7; the match to TRBD1 covers 11 bases. The ends lost 3 bases at V and 7 bases at J; junction bases unmatched: 6. In germline, CDR1 is SGHRS, CDR2 YFSETQ. This CDR3 has 14 amino acids. The CDR3 protein is CASSSGQGGWEQYF. The CDR3 region has the DNA TGCGCCAGCAGCTCGGGACAGGGGGGATGGGAGCAGTACTTC.

This chain joins TRBV19 and TRBJ2-7; tentatively, D is TRBD2 (6 bases). The CDR3 has 13 amino acids. Trimming stripped 4 bases from V and 3 bases from J, with 10 bases between. Germline loops: CDR1 LNHDA, CDR2 SQIVND (reference sequence). The CDR3: CASSTGLGYEQYF. CDR3 sequence (DNA): TGTGCCAGTAGTACGGGACTCGGCTACGAGCAGTACTTC.

The genes are TRBV27 and TRBJ1-1; no reliable D call. The CDR3 is made up of 16 amino acids. V lost 4 bases to trimming and J lost 1 base, with 16 bases between them. The germline CDR1 and CDR2 sequences are MNHEY and SMNVEV (reference sequence). CDR3 sequence reads: CASSSVLDWGNTEAFF. DNA for the CDR3: TGTGCCAGCAGTTCCGTTCTAGATTGGGGGAACACTGAAGCTTTCTTT.

The chain recombines TRBV6-5 with TRBJ1-3; D call uncertain. Germline loops: CDR1 MNHEY, CDR2 SVGAGI. This CDR3 has 14 residues. The germline V and J ends were trimmed by 6 bases and 3 bases, with 12 bases remaining between them. CDR3 sequence (DNA): TGTGCCAGCAGGCCCGATAGGAGTGGAAACACCATATATTTT. This translates into CASRPDRSGNTIYF.

The CDR3 sequence: CASSLDRTEAFF. In DNA form, the CDR3 reads TGTGCCAGCAGTTTGGACAGAACTGAAGCTTTCTTT. V gene TRBV6-1 combines with J gene TRBJ1-1, with TRBD1 as a possible D gene (6 bases). The CDR3 is 12 amino acids. Germline V gene sequence: CDR1 MNHNS, CDR2 SASEGT. V lost 5 bases and J 5 bases, leaving 9 bases between the germline ends.

The chain has TRBV4-1 and TRBJ2-1, with 7 bases aligning to TRBD1. The germline V gene encodes CDR1 MGHRA and CDR2 YSYEKL. V trimming: 1 base; J trimming: 9 bases; junction bases outside the gene matches: 9. CDR3 length: 15 amino acids. Here the CDR3 DNA reads TGCGCCAGCAGCCAAGGAGGTCAGGGGGTACTTGAGCAGTTCTTC. Residues: CASSQGGQGVLEQFF.

Here the CDR3 reads CASSPARTGTSTDTQYF. For the CDR3, the DNA is TGTGCCAGCTCACCAGCTAGGACAGGAACTAGCACAGATACGCAGTATTTT. The chain joins TRBV18 to TRBJ2-3; 7 nucleotides align to TRBD1. The junction had 8 bases not matched to a gene; V was cut back by 2 bases and J by 0 bases. The germline V gene has CDR1 KGHSH and CDR2 LQKENI. The CDR3 contains 17 residues.

The chain has TRBV27 and TRBJ1-1, with a possible D match to TRBD1 (6 bases). The germline V and J ends were trimmed by 7 bases and 5 bases, with 17 bases remaining between them. Germline CDR1 MNHEY, CDR2 SMNVEV (reference sequence). The CDR3 has 14 residues. The CDR3 coding sequence is TGTGCCAGCACGGTTAGGGGGGGGAGGACTGAAGCTTTCTTT. Translated: CASTVRGGRTEAFF.

V gene TRBV18 combines with J gene TRBJ1-1, with D unclear. This CDR3 contains 15 residues. V lost 3 bases, J lost 2 bases, and 13 bases lay in between. The V gene's germline CDR1 is KGHSH and CDR2 LQKENI. The CDR3 loop reads CASSPVGSPNTEAFF. Written as DNA, the CDR3 is TGTGCCAGCTCACCGGTGGGAAGCCCCAACACTGAAGCTTTCTTT.

On this clone itself: Other DNA sequences in the same sample also yield this CDR3. The chain employs TRBV27 and TRBJ2-1; no clear D gene. Germline V gene sequence: CDR1 MNHEY, CDR2 SMNVEV (reference sequence). V dropped 2 bases and J dropped 6 bases, with 5 bases sitting between them. This CDR3 spans 12 amino acids. CDR3 DNA sequence: TGTGCCAGCAGTTTACAAGGCAATGAGCAGTTCTTC. Its protein is CASSLQGNEQFF.

V usage is TRBV28 and J usage is TRBJ1-4; D uncertain. V lost 9 bases to trimming and J lost 0 bases, with 8 bases between them. CDR3 size: 13 residues. Germline V gives CDR1 MDHEN, CDR2 SYDVKM. The CDR3 DNA reads TGTGCCAGTCTAGATTCAACTAATGAAAAACTGTTTTTT. Translation: CASLDSTNEKLFF.

This clone was counted a few times. This chain uses TRBV5-1 with TRBJ2-1; 8 nucleotides agree with TRBD2. This CDR3 is 16 amino acids long. J was trimmed by 3 bases and V by 1 base; bases with no gene match: 6. Germline V CDR1 and CDR2: SGHRS, YFSETQ. CDR3: CASSLIGGRNYNEQFF. As DNA, the CDR3 is TGCGCCAGCAGCTTGATCGGCGGGAGGAACTACAATGAGCAGTTCTTC.

This clone was seen once. V is TRBV7-8 and J is TRBJ2-1; TRBD1 aligns across 7 bases. V was clipped by 3 bases and J by 10 bases; unmatched bases: 12. Germline V CDR1 and CDR2: SGHVS, FQNEAQ. CDR3 length equals 15 residues. The chain's CDR3 is CASSLYQGVTWEQFF. The CDR3 bases are TGTGCCAGCAGCTTGTATCAGGGGGTGACTTGGGAGCAGTTCTTC.

The CDR3 protein is CASSWGQGRSNYGYTF. DNA of the CDR3: TGTGCCAGCAGTTGGGGACAGGGGCGCTCTAACTATGGCTACACCTTC. The chain employs TRBV6-5 and TRBJ1-2, with 10 bases lining up with TRBD1. The CDR3 has 16 amino acids. J lost 0 bases, V lost 4 bases, and 5 bases had no gene match. Germline V gives CDR1 MNHEY, CDR2 SVGAGI.

This clone turned up a few times. The V and J genes are TRBV5-1 and TRBJ1-1; 8 bases are a match to TRBD1. V shed 1 base and J 6 bases; nucleotides not matched to a gene: 5. CDR1 is SGHRS and CDR2 is YFSETQ in the germline V gene. The CDR3 runs to 14 residues. The CDR3 protein is CASSLSSGGSEAFF. The CDR3 DNA reads as TGCGCCAGCAGCTTGTCATCAGGGGGCTCTGAAGCTTTCTTT.

The chain has TRBV6-1 and TRBJ1-4, with 9 bases matching TRBD1. The germline V gene encodes CDR1 MNHNS and CDR2 SASEGT. CDR3 length equals 14 residues. The V segment lost 6 bases and the J segment 5 bases; nucleotides outside the gene matches: 4. In DNA form, the CDR3 reads TGTGCCAGCAGGGACAGGGGACTAAATGAAAAACTGTTTTTT. Amino acids: CASRDRGLNEKLFF.

CDR3 in DNA: TGTGCCAGCAGTTCCATCTCCCTCACAGATACGCAGTATTTT. Protein sequence: CASSSISLTDTQYF. The rearrangement uses TRBV6-5 and TRBJ2-3; D ambiguous. The ends were cut back, 4 bases at V and 2 bases at J, with 10 bases in the middle. Germline V gene data show CDR1 as MNHEY and CDR2 as SVGAGI. This CDR3 is 14 amino acids long.

CDR3 nucleotide sequence: TGTGCCAGCAGTTTCGCCCCAGATACGCAGTATTTT. It codes for CASSFAPDTQYF. V usage is TRBV28 and J usage is TRBJ2-3; D not certain. The CDR3 is 12 residues long. Trimming stripped 3 bases from V and 4 bases from J, with 5 bases between. CDR1 and CDR2 from the germline V gene are MDHEN and SYDVKM. The complete variable domain, with remaining parts taken from reference TRBV28 and TRBJ2-3, reads DVKVTQSSRYLVKRTGEKVFLECVQDMDHENMFWYRQDPGLGLRLIYFSYDVKMKEKGDIPEGYSVSREKKERFSLILESASTNQTSMYLCASSFAPDTQYFGPGTRLTVL.

This clone has a single count. The chain has TRBV21-1 and TRBJ1-1; TRBD1 is the table's D call, not checked against the DNA. TRBV21-1 constitutes a pseudogene. This CDR3 region has 16 residues. CDR3 sequence (DNA): TGTGCCAGCAGCCCCTCAGGGCTTACCCCGAACACTGAAGCTTTCTTT. Residues: CASSPSGLTPNTEAFF.